The 21 T cell receptor beta chains given below trace back to one sample, sequenced in a study of blood T cell repertoires in COVID-19. Profiled with immunoSEQ multiplex PCR; TCRdb holds only in-frame clones, not every one. The table has under 250,000 clones, around 83% seen once. Material for sequencing was peripheral blood. The receptors originated from a man in his forties with active or convalescent COVID-19.

This clone has just one count. The gene calls are TRBV7-2 and TRBJ1-2; TRBD1 matches 9 bases. CDR3 size: 15 residues. CDR1 is SGHTA, CDR2 FQGNSA, per germline. V gave up 8 bases and J gave up 4 bases; unmatched junction bases: 11. This CDR3 is CASQLNRGQGYGYTF. In nucleotides, the CDR3 is TGTGCCAGCCAACTTAACAGGGGGCAAGGCTATGGCTACACCTTC.

The sample holds many counts of this clone. The rearrangement links TRBV12-3 or TRBV12-4 to TRBJ1-4; D is unresolved. V shed 6 bases and J shed 6 bases, with 11 bases lying between them. This CDR3 region has 13 residues. The DNA for the CDR3 is TGTGCCAGCAGCAACAAAGAAGATGAAAAACTGTTTTTT. Its translation: CASSNKEDEKLFF.

CDR3 coding DNA: TGTGCCAGCAGCTTATTCGGGGAATTTTACTATGGCTACACCTTC. As protein: CASSLFGEFYYGYTF. The chain carries TRBV7-2 and TRBJ1-2; D remains ambiguous. V was cut by 2 bases and J by 3 bases, with 13 bases left in between. Germline assignment: CDR1 SGHTA and CDR2 FQGNSA. The CDR3 contains 15 residues.

The rearrangement uses TRBV2 and TRBJ1-4; no firm D call. The CDR3 has 15 amino acids. Per the germline V gene, CDR1 is SNHLY and CDR2 is FYNNEI. The V gene lost 5 bases and the J gene lost 3 bases, with 13 bases spanning the gap. The CDR3 here is CASSREAGANEKLFF. The CDR3 coding sequence is TGTGCCAGCAGTAGAGAGGCGGGAGCTAATGAAAAACTGTTTTTT.

The chain is built from TRBV4-1 and TRBJ2-2; 12 bases align to TRBD2. The germline V gene has CDR1 MGHRA and CDR2 YSYEKL. The V and J ends lost 4 bases and 3 bases, in that order; junction bases with no gene match: 3. The CDR3 totals 16 residues. The CDR3: CASSLTSGGYTGELFF. The DNA of the CDR3 is TGCGCCAGCAGCCTCACTAGCGGGGGGTACACCGGGGAGCTGTTTTTT.

This clone came up once. The V and J genes are TRBV19 and TRBJ1-1; 7 positions agree with TRBD1. The germline V gene has CDR1 LNHDA and CDR2 SQIVND (reference sequence). Trimming cost V 4 bases and J 1 base; bases outside gene matches: 3. This CDR3 contains 14 residues. CDR3 nucleotide sequence: TGTGCCAGTAGTACCCAGGGGGGGAACACTGAAGCTTTCTTT. This codes for CASSTQGGNTEAFF.

The chain employs TRBV4-1 and TRBJ2-3, with 10 bases fitting TRBD2. The germline V gene has CDR1 MGHRA and CDR2 YSYEKL. Losses at the gene ends were 3 bases for V and 5 bases for J; bases not matched to a gene: 5. The CDR3 totals 15 residues. CDR3 region: CASSQDLAGGDTQYF. DNA of the CDR3: TGCGCCAGCAGCCAGGACTTAGCGGGAGGAGATACGCAGTATTTT.

The gene calls are TRBV19 and TRBJ1-1; D unresolved. CDR3 size: 15 residues. Trimming took 3 bases from V and 5 from J, leaving 16 bases between them. Germline V gives CDR1 LNHDA, CDR2 SQIVND (reference sequence). The CDR3 is CASSIRPPRVTEAFF. CDR3 DNA: TGTGCCAGTAGTATCCGGCCTCCCCGGGTGACTGAAGCTTTCTTT.

This sequence joins TRBV4-3 and TRBJ2-5; 7 nucleotides align to TRBD1. The CDR3 contains 13 residues. Germline lookup yields CDR1 LGHNA and CDR2 YSLEER. V lost 2 bases to trimming and J lost 5 bases; unmatched junction nucleotides: 2. Here the CDR3 DNA reads TGCGCCAGCAGCCAAACAGGGGCCGAGACCCAGTACTTC. Its translation is CASSQTGAETQYF.

V gene TRBV18 combines with J gene TRBJ2-5; 7 bases map to TRBD1. The trim removed 2 bases at V and 2 bases at J, leaving 5 bases unmatched. The CDR3 runs 15 residues. CDR1 KGHSH and CDR2 LQKENI come from the germline V gene. The CDR3 nucleotides read TGTGCCAGCTCACCAACGATGGACAGGCAAGAGACCCAGTACTTC. Protein: CASSPTMDRQETQYF.

J is TRBJ1-2 and V is TRBV5-5, with TRBD1 matching over 10 bases. This CDR3 comprises 14 residues. The V segment lost 9 bases and the J segment 7 bases; nucleotides outside the gene matches: 12. Germline V gene sequence: CDR1 SGHKS, CDR2 YYEKEE (reference sequence). The DNA for the CDR3 is TGTGCCACCCGAAAAGACAGGGGGCTAAGTGGCTACACCTTC. This gives the protein CATRKDRGLSGYTF.

V and J are TRBV21-1 and TRBJ2-2; TRBD2 was called by the table and not checked on the DNA. TRBV21-1 represents a pseudogene. The CDR3 sequence is 17 residues long. CDR3 loop: CASSIRPRLANTGELFF. The CDR3 coding sequence is TGTGCCAGCAGCATTCGACCGAGACTCGCGAACACCGGGGAGCTGTTTTTT.

The gene calls are TRBV5-4 and TRBJ2-3, with 7 nucleotides matching TRBD1. The CDR3 totals 14 residues. V gave up 4 bases and J gave up 1 base; unmatched junction bases: 3. Germline V CDR1 and CDR2: SGHNT, YYREEE (reference sequence). The CDR3 spells CASSPDRGTDTQYF. In DNA form, the CDR3 reads TGTGCCAGCAGCCCAGACAGGGGCACAGATACGCAGTATTTT. Together with reference TRBV5-4 and TRBJ2-3, the CDR3 gives the full variable domain: ETGVTQSPTHLIKTRGQQVTLRCSSQSGHNTVSWYQQALGQGPQFIFQYYREEENGRGNFPPRFSGLQFPNYSSELNVNALELDDSALYLCASSPDRGTDTQYFGPGTRLTVL.

The chain uses TRBV18 and TRBJ1-4, with 8 bases lining up with TRBD1. Unmatched junction bases numbered 4, after V lost 3 bases and J lost 7 bases. Germline lookup yields CDR1 KGHSH and CDR2 LQKENI. There are 14 residues in the CDR3. Here the CDR3 reads CASSPDRASEKLFF. DNA for the CDR3: TGTGCCAGCTCACCGGACAGGGCAAGTGAAAAACTGTTTTTT.

The chain has TRBV24-1 and TRBJ1-1; TRBD1 is a possible D gene (5 bases). Germline V gene data show CDR1 as KGHDR and CDR2 as SFDVKD. Trimming took off 9 bases at V and 8 bases at J, with 15 bases between the two ends. The CDR3 covers 12 residues. The CDR3 coding sequence is TGTGCCACCTCCCAGGGAACTGCCGAAGCTTTCTTT. This gives the protein CATSQGTAEAFF.

Only one count was recorded for this clone. The rearrangement joins TRBV9 to TRBJ1-3; no firm D call. V was cut by 4 bases and J by 0 bases, with 5 bases left in between. This CDR3 is built from 13 residues. Per germline, CDR1 SGDLS and CDR2 YYNGEE. The chain's CDR3 is CASSSGSGNTIYF. In nucleotides, the CDR3 is TGTGCCAGCAGCTCCGGCTCTGGAAACACCATATATTTT.

The V and J genes are TRBV7-2 and TRBJ2-7; TRBD1 might be the D (6 bases). CDR3 length: 15 amino acids. Between the trimmed V and J ends, which lost 1 base and 3 bases, there was a span of 13 bases. Germline V CDR1 and CDR2: SGHTA, FQGNSA. The CDR3 DNA reads TGTGCCAGCAGCTTAGGGGTGGACAGCTTCTACGAGCAGTACTTC. As protein: CASSLGVDSFYEQYF. The variable domain in full, completed from reference TRBV7-2 and TRBJ2-7, reads GAGVSQSPSNKVTEKGKDVELRCDPISGHTALYWYRQSLGQGLEFLIYFQGNSAPDKSGLPSDRFSAERTGGSVSTLTIQRTQQEDSAVYLCASSLGVDSFYEQYFGPGTRLTVT.

This clone was detected once. The J gene is TRBJ1-2, the V gene TRBV9, with 7 bases identical to TRBD1. Germline trimming cut 0 bases from V and 2 bases from J; bases unmatched to any gene: 10. The V gene's germline CDR1 is SGDLS and CDR2 YYNGEE. The CDR3 totals 17 residues. The DNA of the CDR3 is TGTGCCAGCAGCGTAGGGGCAGGGGGTAGGGACAACTATGGCTACACCTTC. Translation: CASSVGAGGRDNYGYTF. The full variable domain, in which reference TRBV9 and TRBJ1-2 provide the parts outside the CDR3, is DSGVTQTPKHLITATGQRVTLRCSPRSGDLSVYWYQQSLDQGLQFLIQYYNGEERAKGNILERFSAQQFPDLHSELNLSSLELGDSALYFCASSVGAGGRDNYGYTFGSGTRLTVV.

The V and J genes are TRBV10-3 and TRBJ2-2; 7 bases match TRBD1. This CDR3 spans 16 amino acids. Germline trimming cut 5 bases from V and 2 bases from J; bases unmatched to any gene: 8. In germline, CDR1 is ENHRY, CDR2 SYGVKD. CDR3 DNA sequence: TGTGCCATCAGTCGAACAGGGGAAGTAAACACCGGGGAGCTGTTTTTT. It translates to CAISRTGEVNTGELFF.

J is TRBJ1-1 and V is TRBV21-1. TRBV21-1 is classified as a pseudogene. The CDR3 loop spans 14 amino acids. CDR3 sequence: CASSAQRSRTEAFF. The CDR3, as DNA: TGTGCCAGCAGCGCCCAGCGGAGTAGGACTGAAGCTTTCTTT.

This rearrangement joins TRBV4-1 to TRBJ2-1; possible D gene TRBD2, 6 bases. V was trimmed by 4 bases and J by 3 bases, leaving 10 bases between them. Germline assignment: CDR1 MGHRA and CDR2 YSYEKL. The CDR3 is 14 residues long. The DNA for the CDR3 is TGCGCCAGCAGCCCGGGACTGAACTACAATGAGCAGTTCTTC. The encoded protein is CASSPGLNYNEQFF.